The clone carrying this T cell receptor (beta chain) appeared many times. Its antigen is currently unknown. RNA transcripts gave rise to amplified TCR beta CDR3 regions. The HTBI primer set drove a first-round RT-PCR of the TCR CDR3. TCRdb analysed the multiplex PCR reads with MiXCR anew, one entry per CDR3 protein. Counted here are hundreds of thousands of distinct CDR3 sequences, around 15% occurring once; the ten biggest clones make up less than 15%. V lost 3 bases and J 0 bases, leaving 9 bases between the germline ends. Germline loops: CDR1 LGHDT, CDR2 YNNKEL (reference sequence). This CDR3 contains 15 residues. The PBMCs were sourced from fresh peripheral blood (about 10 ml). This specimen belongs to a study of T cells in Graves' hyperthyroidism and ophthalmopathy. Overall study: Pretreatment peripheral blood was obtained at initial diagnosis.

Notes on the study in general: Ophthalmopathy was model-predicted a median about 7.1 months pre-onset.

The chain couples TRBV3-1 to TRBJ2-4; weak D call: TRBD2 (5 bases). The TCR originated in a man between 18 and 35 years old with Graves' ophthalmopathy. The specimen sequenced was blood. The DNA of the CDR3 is TGTGCCAGCAGCCAGGAGACTATAGCCAAAAACATTCAGTACTTC. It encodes CASSQETIAKNIQYF.